This TCR beta chain was identified during a study of T cell responses to AZD1222 COVID-19 vaccine. Study overall: Some second doses came at about 4 weeks and others at about 12 weeks; these were pooled. Points from the study as a whole: After the peak T cell response, and only then, were repertoires sampled. Just a handful of people given AZD1222 tested seropositive at baseline. Spike was spanned by vaccine-associated CD4 TCRs, which were dominant at 160-218 and 743-854.

There are 16 residues in the CDR3. Trimming cost V 5 bases and J 1 base, with 15 bases left between them. Germline V gene lookup returns CDR1 SGHTA and CDR2 FQGNSA. The protocol was immunoSEQ multiplex PCR, while the TCRdb copy is restricted to in-frame clones and leaves out a portion. The table lists more than 110,000 clones, approximately 90% of them singletons. This clone has a handful of counts. Its antigen remains unknown. This TCR came from an adult in good health. This material consisted of peripheral blood, taken on day 0 of AZD1222 vaccination. This rearrangement joins TRBV7-2 to TRBJ1-5, with D unresolved. CDR3 in amino acids: CASSVNPAGSNQPQHF. The CDR3 DNA sequence: TGTGCCAGCAGCGTAAATCCCGCAGGCAGCAATCAGCCCCAGCATTTT.